This section outlines one T cell receptor beta chain sequence together with its context. Profiling relied on immunoSEQ multiplex PCR, and the TCRdb table lists in-frame clones only, not all of them. The sample contains more than 95,000 clones, 70% to 90% of which appear only once. These data come from a study of cytomegalovirus exposure and HLA in healthy donors. The germline V gene has CDR1 GTSNPN and CDR2 SVGIG (reference sequence). CDR3 length equals 14 residues. V lost 2 bases to trimming and J lost 10 bases; unmatched junction nucleotides: 8. The sample taken for sequencing was PBMCs. The chain recombines TRBV30 with TRBJ1-6; TRBD1 matches at 7 bases. The source is a man younger than 35 in good health and CMV-seronegative. The CDR3 coding sequence is TGTGCCTGGAGTCCCCGGGACAGTCGGTCACCCCTCCACTTT. It translates to CAWSPRDSRSPLHF. The full variable domain, in which reference TRBV30 and TRBJ1-6 provide the parts outside the CDR3, is SQTIHQWPATLVQPVGSPLSLECTVEGTSNPNLYWYRQAAGRGLQLLFYSVGIGQISSEVPQNLSASRPQDRQFILSSKKLLLSDSGFYLCAWSPRDSRSPLHFGNGTRLTVT.